This TCR beta chain comes out of a study of cytomegalovirus exposure and HLA in healthy donors. Whole-study findings and limits: The study had only CMV serostatus as immune exposure information. In a later analysis, DRB1 alleles had the most associated TCRs; HLA-C alleles the fewest.

Primers for the PCR totalled 60 Vbeta and 13 Jbeta. Repertoires were generated with immunoSEQ multiplex PCR, while TCRdb's copy carries only in-frame clones and drops some. Of 110,000 or so clones listed, roughly 70% are singletons. A note on this clone: Its antigen is not known.

The germline V gene encodes CDR1 SGHVS and CDR2 FQNEAQ. CDR3 length: 15 amino acids. Trimming removed 1 base from V and 0 bases from J, with 9 bases in between. Sequenced input: PBMCs. The rearrangement uses TRBV7-8 and TRBJ1-1, with D tentatively TRBD1 (5 bases). The clonotype was recovered from a man between 35 and 55 years old in good health and CMV-seronegative. CDR3: CASSLERQLNTEAFF. CDR3 in DNA: TGTGCCAGCAGCTTAGAACGACAGCTGAACACTGAAGCTTTCTTT.